The sequence of this TCR beta chain was determined in a study of regulatory T cells in long-lasting Graves disease. The time point was: persistent/refractory GD, antithyroid drugs over 5 years with positive TRAb. The TCR library was prepared using RNA isolated from PBMCs. In Xi'an, China, an endocrinology department was the source of patients. Germline values: CDR1 MDHEN, CDR2 SYDVKM. The CDR3 sequence is 16 residues long. The V end was cut by 7 bases, the J end by 1 base, with 16 bases between. This clonotype was found many times. Its antigen is not known. Arm-PCR with iRepertoire HTBI primers amplified the CDR3 regions for these TCR beta libraries. Each CDR3 protein gets one entry after TCRdb re-called the multiplex PCR reads with MiXCR. The data show 350,000 to 500,000 distinct CDR3 sequences, over 20% seen once. Study results and limitations: Sharing of public clonotypes was greater in persistent patients (2,741) than in new patients (roughly 1,000). Because few samples were included, accuracy may have been lower.

J is TRBJ2-2 and V is TRBV28; TRBD2 is a possible D gene (6 bases). Sequencing used peripheral blood mononuclear cells (PBMCs), obtained when the disease was refractory, from a patient treated with antithyroid drugs. The receptor was isolated from a female donor with Graves disease. The CDR3 region is CASMGRRGQNTGELFF. DNA for the CDR3: TGTGCCAGCATGGGGCGGCGGGGCCAGAACACCGGGGAGCTGTTTTTT.